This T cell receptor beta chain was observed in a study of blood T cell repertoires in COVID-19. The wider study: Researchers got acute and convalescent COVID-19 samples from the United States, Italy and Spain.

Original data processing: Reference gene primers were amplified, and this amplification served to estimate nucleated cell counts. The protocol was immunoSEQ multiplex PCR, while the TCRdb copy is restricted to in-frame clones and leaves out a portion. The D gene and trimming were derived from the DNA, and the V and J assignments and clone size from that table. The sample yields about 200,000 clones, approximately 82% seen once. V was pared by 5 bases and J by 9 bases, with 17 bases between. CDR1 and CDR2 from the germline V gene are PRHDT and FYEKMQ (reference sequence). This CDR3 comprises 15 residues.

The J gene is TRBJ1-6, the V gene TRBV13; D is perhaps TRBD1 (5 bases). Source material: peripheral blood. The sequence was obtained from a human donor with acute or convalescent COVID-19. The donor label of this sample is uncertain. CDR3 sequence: CASSNQEGRGSPLHF. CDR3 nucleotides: TGTGCCAGCAGCAACCAAGAGGGGCGGGGTTCACCCCTCCACTTT.